The 23 T cell receptor beta chains given below trace back to one sample, sequenced in a study of blood T cell repertoires in COVID-19. Method: immunoSEQ multiplex PCR; TCRdb's copy keeps in-frame clones and lacks some. Of 250,000 to 350,000 clones listed, about 88% are singletons. Material: peripheral blood. The receptors come from a woman aged 30 to 39 with COVID-19, enrolled during active disease.

The chain has TRBV6-5 and TRBJ2-1; TRBD2 agrees at 10 bases. The CDR3 has 15 amino acids. J gave up 2 bases and V 9 bases, and 7 bases lay outside the gene matches. The V gene's germline CDR1 is MNHEY and CDR2 SVGAGI. For the CDR3, the DNA is TGTGCCAGTTCGACTAGCGGGTTTACCTACAATGAGCAGTTCTTC. Residues: CASSTSGFTYNEQFF.

The genes are TRBV6-6 and TRBJ2-3; D not resolved. CDR3 length: 14 residues. In germline, CDR1 is MNHNY, CDR2 SVGAGI (reference sequence). The ends were cut back, 4 bases at V and 4 bases at J, with 12 bases in the middle. This chain's CDR3 is CASSWSDPSDTQYF. CDR3 coding DNA: TGTGCCAGCAGTTGGAGCGACCCGTCAGATACGCAGTATTTT.

The chain carries TRBV6-2 or TRBV6-3 and TRBJ1-1; 8 nucleotides line up with TRBD1. Germline-derived CDR1 and CDR2 are MNHEY and SVGEGT. V trimming: 6 bases; J trimming: 5 bases; junction bases outside the gene matches: 2. The CDR3 sequence is 12 residues long. The CDR3 region has the DNA TGTGCCAGCAGCGACAGGGGTACTGAAGCTTTCTTT. Its protein product is CASSDRGTEAFF.

This sequence joins TRBV2 and TRBJ2-3; 7 bases match TRBD2. V lost 5 bases and J lost 0; bases outside the gene matches: 5. CDR1 SNHLY and CDR2 FYNNEI come from the germline V gene. This CDR3 has 15 amino acids. CDR3 bases: TGTGCCAGCAGTTACTGGGACTATAGCACAGATACGCAGTATTTT. Protein sequence: CASSYWDYSTDTQYF.

The chain carries TRBV21-1 and TRBJ2-1; TRBD2, the table's D call, lacks a check against the DNA. TRBV21-1 is designated a pseudogene. The CDR3 is 14 amino acids. The CDR3 loop is CASSKGGRQGKQFF. CDR3 bases: TGTGCCAGCAGCAAAGGGGGGAGGCAGGGCAAGCAGTTCTTC.

This sequence joins TRBV7-6 and TRBJ1-4; a possible D gene is TRBD1 (5 bases). CDR3 length: 17 residues. Trimming removed 5 bases from V and 2 bases from J, with 18 bases in between. Per the germline V gene, CDR1 is SGHVS and CDR2 is FNYEAQ. For the CDR3, the DNA is TGTGCCAGCAGCCCAGGACACGGCGGGAGGACTAATGAAAAACTGTTTTTT. As protein: CASSPGHGGRTNEKLFF.

J is TRBJ2-7 and V is TRBV18; D gene uncertain. Germline V gene data show CDR1 as KGHSH and CDR2 as LQKENI. Trimming shortened V by 3 bases and J by 1 base, and 4 bases separated the two germline ends. The CDR3 length is 12 residues. The DNA of the CDR3 is TGTGCCAGCTCACCCGAGTCCTACGAGCAGTACTTC. Translation: CASSPESYEQYF.

The chain has TRBV2 and TRBJ2-5, with D uncertain. The germline gives CDR1 SNHLY, CDR2 FYNNEI. V was trimmed by 0 bases and J by 5 bases, leaving 13 bases between them. The CDR3 contains 15 residues. The DNA of the CDR3 is TGTGCCAGCAGTGAAGCGCGTATCACCGGGGAGACCCAGTACTTC. Translation gives CASSEARITGETQYF.

The rearrangement uses TRBV2 and TRBJ2-2; 7 bases line up with TRBD1. The CDR3 runs to 15 residues. V lost 5 bases, J lost 0 bases, and 3 bases stayed unmatched. In germline, CDR1 is SNHLY, CDR2 FYNNEI. CDR3 amino acids: CASSPDRANTGELFF. CDR3 bases: TGTGCCAGCAGTCCTGACAGGGCGAACACCGGGGAGCTGTTTTTT.

CDR3 amino acids: CASSRGTVDSPLHF. CDR3 coding DNA: TGCGCCAGCAGCCGGGGGACAGTGGATTCACCCCTCCACTTT. The gene calls are TRBV4-3 and TRBJ1-6; 7 nucleotides match TRBD1. The CDR3 is 14 residues long. Germline V gene data show CDR1 as LGHNA and CDR2 as YSLEER. V was pared by 4 bases and J by 8 bases, with 5 bases of the junction left unmatched.

The chain employs TRBV5-1 and TRBJ2-7; 7 nucleotides match TRBD1. V lost 1 base to trimming and J lost 3 bases; unmatched junction nucleotides: 1. Germline V gene lookup returns CDR1 SGHRS and CDR2 YFSETQ. The CDR3 covers 13 residues. The CDR3 spells CASSLNRGYEQYF. The DNA of the CDR3 is TGCGCCAGCAGCTTGAACAGGGGCTACGAGCAGTACTTC.

The CDR3 bases are TGTGCCAGCAGCCCAAGGGGGACAGCTAGCACAGATACGCAGTATTTT. The encoded protein is CASSPRGTASTDTQYF. The chain joins TRBV7-3 to TRBJ2-3; 7 bases align to TRBD1. V dropped 5 bases and J dropped 0; count of bases not matched to a gene: 8. The CDR3 has 16 residues. Germline lookup yields CDR1 SGHTA and CDR2 FQGTGA.

This chain links TRBV6-5 with TRBJ2-7; D might be TRBD2 (6 bases). The CDR3 has 13 amino acids. CDR1 and CDR2 from the germline V gene are MNHEY and SVGAGI. V was shortened by 7 bases and J by 1 base, with 11 bases between the two germline ends. The DNA of the CDR3 is TGTGCCAGCAAGGAGGGATGGTCCTACGAGCAGTACTTC. Its translation: CASKEGWSYEQYF.

The chain has TRBV4-1 and TRBJ2-1; 7 bases fit TRBD2. The germline CDR1 and CDR2 sequences are MGHRA and YSYEKL. The CDR3 is 17 residues long. V was clipped by 4 bases and J by 4 bases; unmatched bases: 13. CDR3 DNA: TGCGCCAGCAGCCCCTTCAGGTGGGAGGGCGTTTACAATGAGCAGTTCTTC. Protein product: CASSPFRWEGVYNEQFF.

The chain recombines TRBV27 with TRBJ2-7; tentatively, D is TRBD1 (5 bases). V lost 5 bases and J 4 bases, leaving 9 bases between the germline ends. The CDR3 loop spans 12 amino acids. Germline V CDR1 and CDR2: MNHEY, SMNVEV (reference sequence). CDR3 sequence: CASSADSYEQYF. The CDR3, as DNA: TGTGCCAGCAGTGCCGACAGTTACGAGCAGTACTTC.

V is TRBV4-1 and J is TRBJ2-1; D possibly corresponds to TRBD1 (5 bases). Germline values: CDR1 MGHRA, CDR2 YSYEKL. The CDR3 is 15 residues long. The V and J ends lost 0 bases and 5 bases respectively, with 11 bases between them. The CDR3 bases are TGCGCCAGCAGCCAAGAGGGGCTAGGAAACAATGAGCAGTTCTTC. Amino acid sequence: CASSQEGLGNNEQFF.

The chain recombines TRBV29-1 with TRBJ2-1; the match to TRBD2 covers 7 bases. CDR3 size: 12 residues. J gave up 9 bases and V 6 bases, and 8 bases lay outside the gene matches. Germline V gene lookup returns CDR1 SQVTM and CDR2 ANQGSEA. In DNA form, the CDR3 reads TGCAGCGTGACGGCGGGAGTAGGTGAGCAGTTCTTC. It yields the protein CSVTAGVGEQFF.

V is TRBV5-6 and J is TRBJ2-2; D remains unclear. The germline V gene has CDR1 SGHDT and CDR2 YYEEEE. The CDR3 sequence is 16 residues long. The V and J ends lost 0 bases and 3 bases respectively, with 12 bases between them. CDR3 sequence (DNA): TGTGCCAGCAGCTTGGAGTGGCGGAGAGACACCGGGGAGCTGTTTTTT. This encodes CASSLEWRRDTGELFF.

The chain combines TRBV5-1 with TRBJ1-5; the match to TRBD1 covers 8 bases. Germline-derived CDR1 and CDR2 are SGHRS and YFSETQ. The CDR3 is 14 residues long. The V and J ends lost 4 bases and 2 bases, in that order; junction bases with no gene match: 2. Here the CDR3 DNA reads TGCGCCAGCAGCCCGACAGGGGGCAATCAGCCCCAGCATTTT. This gives the protein CASSPTGGNQPQHF.

This clone is a singleton in its sample. The chain joins TRBV13 to TRBJ2-3, with 10 bases fitting TRBD2. CDR1 and CDR2 from the germline V gene are PRHDT and FYEKMQ (reference sequence). The V segment lost 8 bases and the J segment 4 bases; nucleotides outside the gene matches: 3. The CDR3 has 13 amino acids. In nucleotides, the CDR3 is TGTGCCAGCGCTAGCGGGAGTGCAGATACGCAGTATTTT. This encodes CASASGSADTQYF.

This chain links TRBV30 with TRBJ2-7; weak D call: TRBD2 (6 bases). V dropped 4 bases and J dropped 2 bases, with 21 bases sitting between them. This CDR3 has 16 residues. The germline CDR1 and CDR2 sequences are GTSNPN and SVGIG (reference sequence). CDR3 in DNA: TGTGCCTGGACCCAACTGCGGGGCGTCCGCCCCTACGAGCAGTACTTC. It yields the protein CAWTQLRGVRPYEQYF. Full variable domain (remainder filled in from reference TRBV30 and TRBJ2-7): SQTIHQWPATLVQPVGSPLSLECTVEGTSNPNLYWYRQAAGRGLQLLFYSVGIGQISSEVPQNLSASRPQDRQFILSSKKLLLSDSGFYLCAWTQLRGVRPYEQYFGPGTRLTVT.

The chain has TRBV10-1 and TRBJ2-5; D is ambiguous. Per germline, CDR1 WNHNN and CDR2 SYGVQD (reference sequence). This CDR3 spans 14 amino acids. Trimming removed 4 bases from V and 5 bases from J, with 14 bases in between. The CDR3 DNA reads TGCGCCAGCAGTGCGGCGGCCGGCATTGAGACCCAGTACTTC. Protein product: CASSAAAGIETQYF.

The chain joins TRBV19 to TRBJ2-1; perhaps TRBD2 as D (7 bases). Trimming took 3 bases from V and 9 from J, leaving 21 bases between them. The V gene's germline CDR1 is LNHDA and CDR2 SQIVND (reference sequence). This CDR3 region has 16 residues. The CDR3 region has the DNA TGTGCCAGTAGTATTCCCCAGGGGCGGGGGCATGGTGAGCAGTTCTTC. It yields the protein CASSIPQGRGHGEQFF.